This T cell receptor (beta chain) came from a study of OX40 agonist ivuxolimab in advanced cancers. Regarding the research as a whole: Ivuxolimab was an agonistic, fully human IgG2 monoclonal antibody directed against OX40 (CD134), a costimulatory receptor. Intravenous ivuxolimab was administered to patients every 2 weeks at six dose levels: 0.01, 0.1, 0.3, 1.5, 3 and 10 mg/kg. Of the approximately 54 patients in dose escalation, around 20 had hepatocellular carcinoma, some 15 had melanoma, 9 had renal cell carcinoma and 9 had head and neck cancer. In the dose-escalation cohort, around 80% of patients were male, and the mean age was roughly 60 years with a range of roughly 20 to 79. Prior anti-PD-1, anti-PD-L1 or anti-CTLA-4 therapy was permitted, and checkpoint inhibitors had been received by roughly 42% of dose-escalation patients. Partial responses occurred in three dose-escalation patients, of whom one had hepatocellular carcinoma and two had cutaneous melanoma. The point of sequencing TCRbeta in the periphery was to test whether ivuxolimab changed TCR sequence diversity and drove clonal T-cell expansion. The paper describes the monotherapy dose-escalation part (N = 52 patients) of the phase I trial of ivuxolimab.

The trial excluded patients who had a history of autoimmune disease or were on systemic immunosuppression. Peripheral blood for TCR sequencing was collected from all dose cohorts at baseline, on cycle 4 day 1, and on cycle 7 day 1. The samples were taken from a phase I, first-in-human, multicenter, open-label dose-escalation trial of ivuxolimab. Adults with locally advanced or metastatic head and neck squamous cell, hepatocellular, melanoma or renal cell carcinoma were enrolled in the trial. Before TCR sequencing, CD4+ and CD8+ T cells were separately sorted from peripheral blood. The CDR3 runs 12 residues from the cysteine to the phenylalanine. Only the CDR3 portion is preserved as DNA: 36 bases, with reading frame beginning at the first base. As encoded in the germline V gene, CDR1 is MNHEY while CDR2 is SVGAGI. Note on this clone: Its antigen target is currently unknown. An end of the junction does not agree with germline; a read error may underlie this.

For sequencing of the TCRbeta CDR3 region, genomic DNA was extracted from the sorted cells. TCRbeta CDR3 regions were sequenced using the immunoSEQ Assay. Held by TCRdb, this immuneACCESS table contains in-frame sequences only and omits some clones. Under half of the omission traces to an unresolved V gene where checked; the cause of the rest is unknown. The sample table contains 60,000 to 80,000 clones; only one count was recorded for about 79% of them. Clones ranked in the top ten supply roughly 1.2% of the sample. Findings and caveats that apply to the study as a whole: The antigen specificity of the clonally expanded peripheral T cells was not determined. Partial responders in the 0.1-3.0 mg/kg groups had among the lowest normalized peripheral clonal expansion, especially among CD8+ T cells. After ivuxolimab, more expanded clones were found on average in CD8+ T cells than in CD4+ T cells. Clonal expansion of both CD4+ and CD8+ blood T cells was observed from baseline to week 6 at doses 0.1 to 3.0 mg/kg. Low levels of normalized T-cell clonal expansion were also shown by some nonresponding patients.

The sample here was CD4+ or CD8+ T cells sorted from blood, taken in a trial of the OX40 agonist ivuxolimab. This sequence uses TRBV6-5 and TRBJ2-1, with TRBD1 tentatively as D gene (5 bases match). This TCR derives from an adult with an advanced solid tumor such as melanoma, head and neck, liver or kidney cancer. DNA sequence: TGTGCCAGCAGTTCCCCAGGGTACCCCCAGCTCTTC. This yields the protein CASSSPGYPQLF.